This T cell receptor beta chain comes out of a study of cytomegalovirus exposure and HLA in healthy donors. Regarding the study as a whole: Previously analyzed data showed that most TCR beta V segments were productive at a frequency of about 90% or about 30%. The analysis excluded some indistinguishable V segments, including TRBV6-2 and TRBV6-3.

Per germline, CDR1 MDHEN and CDR2 SYDVKM. V lost 5 bases and J 8 bases, leaving 12 bases between the germline ends. This CDR3 spans 12 amino acids. Each of the donors was a healthy bone marrow donor. These donors counted as nominally healthy when sampled, but unrecorded immune exposures were likely. Vbeta (60) and Jbeta (13) primers were used in the PCR. Data came from immunoSEQ multiplex PCR; TCRdb stores just in-frame clones and leaves some out. Of about 160,000 clones listed, roughly 78% were seen once; the top ten hold around 7%. Worth noting for this clone: Its target is not known.

The specimen sequenced was PBMCs. The chain employs TRBV28 and TRBJ1-2; no reliable D call. This clonotype was obtained from a man between 40 and 49 years old in good health and CMV-seropositive. CDR3 in DNA: TGTGCCAGCAGTGAAGTCAAGAGAGGCTACACCTTC. It translates to CASSEVKRGYTF.